What follows describes a single T cell receptor (beta chain). This record comes from a study of blood T cell repertoires in COVID-19. Study overall: Samples taken during acute and convalescent COVID-19 were collected in the United States, Italy and Spain. PBMCs, B-cell-depleted T cells, or T cells were the source of the cDNA or gDNA that made up the material.

In the original workflow: Cell counts per sample came from amplifying reference gene primers. Profiling relied on immunoSEQ multiplex PCR, and the TCRdb table lists in-frame clones only, not all of them. That table furnishes V, J and clone size, whereas the DNA furnished D and trimming. The table has 210,000 or so clones, roughly 94% seen once. This receptor was obtained from a man in his thirties or forties with acute or convalescent COVID-19. The material sequenced was peripheral blood.

This chain's CDR3 is CSGRPRSGANVLTF. CDR3 bases: TGCAGCGGGAGGCCACGCTCTGGGGCCAACGTCCTGACTTTC. This chain links TRBV29-1 with TRBJ2-6; D is perhaps TRBD2 (5 bases). CDR3 length: 14 residues. Germline loops: CDR1 SQVTM, CDR2 ANQGSEA. Between the trimmed V and J ends, which lost 7 bases and 0 bases, there was a span of 10 bases.